This T cell receptor (beta chain) was sequenced in a study of T-cell memory formation after mild COVID-19 listed by TCRdb under 2021. Turning to the overall study: TCR sequence clusters from the two donors were found to be largely donor specific. T-cell clones expanding and contracting after mild COVID-19 in a couple of donors were tracked by longitudinal TCRalpha and TCRbeta repertoire sequencing. Two young, previously healthy adult volunteers, one female and one male, were included in the cohort. The paper as a whole reports these results and caveats: SARS-CoV-2 specificity of the second-wave clones peaking on day 37 was not confirmed. Contracting CD4+ clones were found mainly in CM and EM memory subsets, while CD8+ clones were enriched in EMRA. The study included only a couple of mild cases, and larger cohorts that include severe cases with pre-infection samples were judged to be necessary. Some responding clones were detected in pre-infection memory, suggesting pre-existing cross-reactive memory T cells joined the SARS-CoV-2 response. From day 15 to 85, contracting clones showed balanced CD4/CD8 phenotypes, whereas a second wave of clones that expanded from day 15 to 37 leaned towards CD4+.

Trimming leaves V shorter by 1 base and J shorter by 1 base, with the junction holding 1 base beyond the gene matches. CDR1 and CDR2 were assigned from the germline V gene as SGHTA and FQGTGA. Including the terminal cysteine and phenylalanine, the CDR3 comprises 16 residues. Just CDR3 DNA is preserved here, 48 bases in frame from base 1. Instrument on record: Illumina NovaSeq 6000. TCRalpha and TCRbeta cDNA libraries were constructed by 5'RACE with constant-segment primers, with sample barcodes and unique molecular identifiers being introduced. RNA was extracted from every sample with Trizol reagent. Amplification of the libraries took two PCR steps, and the second step added a second sample barcode plus Illumina TruSeq adapters. The libraries were sequenced on an Illumina NovaSeq using 2 x 150 bp paired-end reads. The authors processed their data as follows. With migec v1.2.7, reads were demultiplexed and then collapsed into UMI-guided consensus sequences. With mixcr v2.1.11, UMI consensuses were aligned to TRA and TRB V and J templates and assembled into clonotypes. Clonotypes were classified as expanded or contracted when called significant by both edgeR and NoisET, with noise models trained on biological replicates. For edgeR calls, the thresholds were a false discovery rate-adjusted p below 0.01 and a log2 fold-change of 1. As an exploratory analysis of dynamics, max-normalized trajectories of the 1000 most abundant clonotypes were examined by PCA with hierarchical clustering. Separately sequenced CD4+ and CD8+ repertoires were used to assign the CD4 or CD8 phenotype of responding clones. TCRdb trimmed public reads at Q25 via fastp, called clones via MiXCR and kept in-frame beta chains. Identical CDR3 proteins give one entry, which carries the most common genes and DNA. These V and J calls rely on TCRdb rather than the paper's analysis. For this sample there are fewer than 350,000 distinct CDR3 sequences; roughly an eighth appear just once. Together, the top ten hold approximately 22% of the sample.

Ficoll-Paque density gradient centrifugation was used to isolate PBMCs. With regard to this clonotype: No cognate antigen has been identified for it. Nothing much larger sits one base from this clone, and base qualities are not available.

This TCR was recovered from a man younger than 35 who had mild COVID-19 (a few samples of this study predate the infection). The sample titles of this study are shuffled in the database, so cell type and time point are left out; the donor was told from shared clones. This receptor chain uses TRBV7-3 and TRBJ2-3; 11 central nucleotides agree with TRBD2. Input material: PBMCs or a T cell subset sorted from them (not recorded which). The bases are TGTGCCAGCAGCTTAAGGGGACTAGCGGGCACAGATACGCAGTATTTT. Its protein reads: CASSLRGLAGTDTQYF.